This T cell receptor beta chain was sequenced during a study of shared clonotypes between healthy human individuals (dated by TCRdb to 2018 to 2020). The study in broad terms: A few men and a couple of women, aged 18 to 49 years, made up the cohort. Libraries were prepared and TCR repertoires were sequenced by different laboratories using diverse techniques, in order to increase sequencing depth and limit assay-specific biases. To estimate repertoire size and how much clonotype sharing occurs between individuals, the study deeply sequenced the blood TCR repertoires of about five healthy adults. Each donor's leukapheresis produced roughly between roughly 0.85 and 10 billion PBMCs. For each donor, three plates each were used for CD4 naive and CD4 memory, two plates were used for CD8 naive, and one plate was used for CD8 memory. The study at large found these results: Across a handful of donors, approximately 4.6% of naive CD4, roughly 3.5% of naive CD8, under 2.5% of memory CD4, and 0.4% of memory CD8 clonotypes were shared. Clonotypes shared by all four sorted-subset donors showed higher generation probabilities than non-shared clonotypes. Larger estimated clonotype richness was generally found for naive subsets than for memory subsets. Pairwise subsampling led to the expectation that sequencing depth would affect the degree of clonotype sharing among donors. Sampling was restricted to blood, and TCR repertoires in tissue are likely to differ from TCR repertoires in blood. Even with the large sequencing depth, rarefaction of the sorted-subset datasets indicated that sequencing was incomplete. Because the study included a small number of donors, the genetic and exposure-history diversity represented was limited.

Via the germline V gene (reference sequence), CDR1 is MNHEY and CDR2 SMNVEV. V drops 0 bases and J drops 6 bases, leaving 5 bases in between. The CDR3 spans 12 residues, from the cysteine through the phenylalanine. Only the CDR3 region is kept as DNA, spanning 36 bases read in frame from base 1. Healthy HIV-negative adults with no recently reported acute infections or vaccinations were included as donors. Only Caucasian adults living in Nashville, Tennessee, USA were represented among the donors. Magnetic negative selection was used to enrich CD4+ T cells, after which naive cells were positively selected on CD45RA and the negative fraction became the memory subset. Blood was collected by leukapheresis, and PBMCs were isolated by Ficoll-Histopaque density gradient centrifugation and then cryopreserved in liquid nitrogen vapor phase. Analytical flow cytometry was used to check the purity and quantity of every magnetically sorted T cell population. Genomic DNA was isolated from every sorted fraction and measured by UV absorbance on a Nanodrop 2000c.

TCR CDR3 regions were amplified from genomic DNA by multiplex PCR using the deep immunoSEQ assay. For each cell subset, the extracted genomic DNA was distributed evenly across all wells of several immunoSEQ 96-well plates, and each plate served as one replicate. For sorted subsets, about 200 ng genomic DNA, equal to some 30,000 T cell genomes, was loaded into each replicate PCR. Purified libraries were measured with a Qubit 3.0 fluorometer, size-checked on a Bioanalyzer 2100, and measured again with the KAPA Library Quantification kit. Each immunoSEQ 96-well plate was sequenced on its own single-read 150-cycle Illumina NextSeq 550 flow cell. Under the source paper's analysis protocol: Because the immunoSEQ output included only junctional sequences and no quality scores, the filtering could not be the same as the filtering used for full-length reads. Sequences were annotated with PyIR, a Python wrapper for IgBLAST v1.9, using IMGT germline references to assign V/J genes and CDR3. Reads were filtered out if the reads had weak V/J assignments (E-value above 1e-6), no CDR3, stop codons, out-of-frame junctions, or ambiguous translated residues. A V3J clonotype was defined by an identical inferred V gene, J gene, and CDR3 amino acid sequence. To compute the percentage overlap between repertoires, the number of shared unique clonotypes was divided by the size of the smaller repertoire. Repertoire richness was assessed with RTK rarefaction, the Chao1 estimator, and Recon v2.1 estimates of unobserved clonotypes. Generation probabilities were computed with OLGA for all TCRbeta clonotypes obtained by the gDNA method from a few donors. TCRdb obtained this table from immuneACCESS and retained in-frame rearrangements with V and J assigned. These tables miss some clones; where compared with another copy, unresolved V genes account for less than half of the shortfall, and the remainder is unexplained. Clone size and the V and J calls come from that table; the DNA yielded D and trimming. This sample holds approximately 2.4 million clones; approximately 94% were observed only once. The top ten constitute approximately 0.13% of the sample.

Turning to this clone: Its antigen is still unknown. No clone much larger than this one lies a single base away; base qualities are absent.

Recombination linked TRBV27 to TRBJ2-5, with the D gene uncertain. Material: naive CD4+ T cells sorted from blood. Taken with the paper, the label for cell subset or site translates to: CD45RA+ positively selected. This receptor was taken from a man aged 18 to 29 in good health. For the CDR3, the sequence is CASSLSSQTQYF. Here is the DNA: TGTGCCAGCAGTTTATCGAGCCAGACCCAGTACTTC.